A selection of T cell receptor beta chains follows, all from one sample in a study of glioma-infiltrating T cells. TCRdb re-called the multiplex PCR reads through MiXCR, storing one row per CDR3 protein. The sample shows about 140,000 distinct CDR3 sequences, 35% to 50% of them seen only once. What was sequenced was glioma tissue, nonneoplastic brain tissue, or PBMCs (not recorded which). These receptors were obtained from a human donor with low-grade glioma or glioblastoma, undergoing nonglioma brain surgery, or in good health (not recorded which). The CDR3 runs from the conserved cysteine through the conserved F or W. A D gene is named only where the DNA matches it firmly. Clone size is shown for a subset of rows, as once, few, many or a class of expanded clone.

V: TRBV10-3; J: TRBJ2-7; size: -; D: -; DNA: TGTGCCATCAGCCCCTCCTCGAGCTCCTACGAGCAGTACTTC; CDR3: CAISPSSSSYEQYF
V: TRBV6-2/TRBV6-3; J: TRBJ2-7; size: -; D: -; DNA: TGTGCCAGCAGTTCCGGGACTGGACTGGAGGAGCAGTACTTC; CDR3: CASSSGTGLEEQYF
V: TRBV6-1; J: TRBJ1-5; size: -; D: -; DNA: TGTGCCAGCAGTGACCCTCGGACAAAGCCCCAGCATTTT; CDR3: CASSDPRTKPQHF
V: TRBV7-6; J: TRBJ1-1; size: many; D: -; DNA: TGTGCCAGCAGCTTCGCCGGGCTTAACACTGAAGCTTTCTTT; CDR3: CASSFAGLNTEAFF
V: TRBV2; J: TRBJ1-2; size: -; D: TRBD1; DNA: TGTGCCAGCAGGGGAGGGACAGAGAAGGGCTACACCTTC; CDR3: CASRGGTEKGYTF
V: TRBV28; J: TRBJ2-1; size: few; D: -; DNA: TGTGCCAGCAGTTTTTGGGGCAATGAGCAGTTCTTC; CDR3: CASSFWGNEQFF
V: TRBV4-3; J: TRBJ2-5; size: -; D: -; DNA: TGCGCCAGCAGCCTTGGTGTACGGGGTGGGCAAGAGGCCCAGTACTTC; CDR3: CASSLGVRGGQEAQYF
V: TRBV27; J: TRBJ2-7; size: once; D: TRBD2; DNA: TGTGCCAGCAGTTTACCCGGGACTAGCGAGCAGTACTTC; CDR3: CASSLPGTSEQYF
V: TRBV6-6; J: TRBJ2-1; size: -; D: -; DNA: TGTGCCAGCAGTGTCCCGGGACATACCGGTTACAATGAGCAGTTCTTC; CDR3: CASSVPGHTGYNEQFF
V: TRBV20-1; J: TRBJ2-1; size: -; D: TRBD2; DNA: TGCAGTGCTAGTCGGCGGGAGCACTACAATGAGCAGTTCTTC; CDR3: CSASRREHYNEQFF
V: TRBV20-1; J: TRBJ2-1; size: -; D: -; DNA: TGCAGTGCTAGAGAAACAGGACATCGGGGGAATGAGCAGTTCTTC; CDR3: CSARETGHRGNEQFF
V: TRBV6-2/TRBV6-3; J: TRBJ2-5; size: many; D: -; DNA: TGTGCCAGCAGTTACTCCGGCAGCCAAGAGACCCAGTACTTC; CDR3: CASSYSGSQETQYF
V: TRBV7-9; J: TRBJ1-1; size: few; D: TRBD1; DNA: TGTGCCAGCAGTGATGGGACAGGGACAAACACTGAAGCTTTCTTT; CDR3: CASSDGTGTNTEAFF
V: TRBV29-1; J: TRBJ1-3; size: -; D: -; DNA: TGCAGCTACCGGGAACACTCTGGAAACACCATATATTTT; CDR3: CSYREHSGNTIYF
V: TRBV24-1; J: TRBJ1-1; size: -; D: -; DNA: TGTGCCACCGCAGGACCGAACACTGAAGCTTTCTTT; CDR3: CATAGPNTEAFF
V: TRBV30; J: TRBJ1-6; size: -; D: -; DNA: TGTGCCTGGAGGACCGGGACCGGGAAACACCACTTT; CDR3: CAWRTGTGKHHF
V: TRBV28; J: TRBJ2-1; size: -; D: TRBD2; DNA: TGTGCCAGCAGTCCCGGGACTAGCGCCTACAATGAGCAGTTCTTC; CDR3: CASSPGTSAYNEQFF
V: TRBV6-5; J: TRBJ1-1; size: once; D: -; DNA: TGTGCCAGCAGTTACTCTATGCAGATGAACACTGAAGCTTTCTTT; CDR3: CASSYSMQMNTEAFF
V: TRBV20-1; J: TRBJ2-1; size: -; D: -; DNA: TGCAGTGCTAGAGATGGGGGCCGGGGGGCCGGTGAGCAGTTCTTC; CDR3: CSARDGGRGAGEQFF
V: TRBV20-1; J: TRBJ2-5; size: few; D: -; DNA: TGCAGTGCTAGAAAACAGGGCGAGGAGACCCAGTACTTC; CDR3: CSARKQGEETQYF
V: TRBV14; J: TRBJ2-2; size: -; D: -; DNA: TGTGCCAGCAGCCAAGAGTTGTGGAACACCGGGGAGCTGTTTTTT; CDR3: CASSQELWNTGELFF
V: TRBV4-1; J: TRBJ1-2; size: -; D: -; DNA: TGCGCCAGCAGCCAGGACCCCCGGGAGAGCTACACCTTC; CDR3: CASSQDPRESYTF
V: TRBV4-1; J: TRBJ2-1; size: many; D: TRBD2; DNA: TGCGCCAGCAGCCAAGACGATGCTAGCGGGGGGGCTGGTGAGCAGTTCTTC; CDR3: CASSQDDASGGAGEQFF
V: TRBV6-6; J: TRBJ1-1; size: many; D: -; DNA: TGTGCCAGCAGTTACTCCCGGACAACCCGAGCTTTCTTT; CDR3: CASSYSRTTRAFF
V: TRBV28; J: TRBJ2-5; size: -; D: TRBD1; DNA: TGTGCCAGCAGTTCAGGGGGAAAATGGGAGACCCAGTACTTC; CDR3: CASSSGGKWETQYF
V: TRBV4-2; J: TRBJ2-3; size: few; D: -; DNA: TGTGCCAGCACCGTGGGATCAGCTCCTAGCACAGATACGCAGTATTTT; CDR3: CASTVGSAPSTDTQYF
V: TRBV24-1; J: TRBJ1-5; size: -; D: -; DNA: TGTGCCACCAGTGATTTAGAGGGGAGCCTGCAGCCCCAGCATTTT; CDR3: CATSDLEGSLQPQHF
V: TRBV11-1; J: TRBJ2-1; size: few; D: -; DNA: TGTGCCAGCAGCTTAGCTGGGACTTACAACTACAATGAGCAGTTCTTC; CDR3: CASSLAGTYNYNEQFF
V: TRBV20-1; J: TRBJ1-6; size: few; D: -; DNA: TGCAGTGCTCCCACCCGGGGGAATTCACCCCTCCACTTT; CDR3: CSAPTRGNSPLHF
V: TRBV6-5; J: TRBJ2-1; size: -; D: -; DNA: TGTGCCAGCAGTTCTAACAGCAATGAGCAGTTCTTC; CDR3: CASSSNSNEQFF
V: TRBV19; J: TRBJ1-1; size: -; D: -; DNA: TGTGCCAGCAGTCCCTCCGGGGCAGGGACACAGCGCACTGAAGCTTTCTTT; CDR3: CASSPSGAGTQRTEAFF
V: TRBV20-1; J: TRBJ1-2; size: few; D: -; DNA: TGCAGTGCTAGAATTGGTTATGGCTACACCTTC; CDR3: CSARIGYGYTF
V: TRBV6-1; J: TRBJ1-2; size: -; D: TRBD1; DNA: TGTGCCAGCAGTACGGGGACAGACCTCTTCGGCTACACCTTC; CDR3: CASSTGTDLFGYTF